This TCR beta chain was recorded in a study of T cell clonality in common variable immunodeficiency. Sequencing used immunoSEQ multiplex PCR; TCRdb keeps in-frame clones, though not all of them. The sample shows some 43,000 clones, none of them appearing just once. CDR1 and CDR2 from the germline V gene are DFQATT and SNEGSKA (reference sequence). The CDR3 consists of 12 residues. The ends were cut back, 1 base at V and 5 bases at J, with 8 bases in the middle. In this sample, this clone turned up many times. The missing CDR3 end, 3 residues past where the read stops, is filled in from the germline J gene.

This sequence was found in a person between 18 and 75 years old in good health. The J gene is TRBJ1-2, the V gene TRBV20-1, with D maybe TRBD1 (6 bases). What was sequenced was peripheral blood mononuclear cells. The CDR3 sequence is CSARGTDYGYTF. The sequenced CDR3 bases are TGCAGTGCTAGAGGGACAGATTATGGC.